The 32 T cell receptor beta chains presented below share a single source sample, sequenced in a study of blood T cell repertoires in COVID-19. Using immunoSEQ multiplex PCR, the repertoire was profiled, and TCRdb retains in-frame clones only, with some absent. The sample consists of 130,000 to 150,000 clones, roughly 88% of them appearing once. The sample taken for sequencing was PBMCs or T cells enriched from blood (not recorded which). These receptors all come from a woman in her 30s with acute COVID-19.

CDR3 loop: CASSIGDIRYTF. The CDR3 nucleotides read TGTGCCAGTAGTATTGGGGACATTCGCTACACCTTC. The rearrangement joins TRBV19 to TRBJ1-2, with D possibly being TRBD1 (6 bases). Deletions cut 3 bases from V and 9 bases from J, with 11 bases between. The CDR3 length is 12 residues. The V gene's germline CDR1 is LNHDA and CDR2 SQIVND (reference sequence).

The chain uses TRBV28 and TRBJ2-1, with D maybe TRBD2 (6 bases). CDR3 length: 14 amino acids. CDR1 and CDR2 (germline): MDHEN, SYDVKM. Trimming left V 3 bases short and J 6 bases short, with 12 bases between. The DNA for the CDR3 is TGTGCCAGCAGTTTTGTGGGAGGCAGCAATGAGCAGTTCTTC. It is translated as CASSFVGGSNEQFF.

The chain joins TRBV28 to TRBJ1-5; 7 bases are shared with TRBD1. The CDR3 has 14 residues. Germline assignment: CDR1 MDHEN and CDR2 SYDVKM. Losses at the gene ends were 3 bases for V and 7 bases for J; bases not matched to a gene: 6. Here the CDR3 reads CASSFRQGRQPQHF. CDR3 sequence (DNA): TGTGCCAGCAGTTTCCGACAGGGAAGGCAGCCCCAGCATTTT.

The chain couples TRBV7-2 to TRBJ1-4; the match to TRBD1 covers 10 bases. The trim removed 5 bases at V and 7 bases at J, leaving 4 bases unmatched. From germline, CDR1 is SGHTA and CDR2 FQGNSA. This CDR3 has 14 amino acids. CDR3 sequence: CASSIDRGREKLFF. The CDR3 nucleotides read TGTGCCAGCAGCATAGACAGGGGGCGTGAAAAACTGTTTTTT.

The CDR3: CASSPLEEEGQYF. The CDR3, as DNA: TGTGCCAGCTCACCACTTGAGGAAGAAGGCCAGTACTTC. The chain couples TRBV18 to TRBJ2-7; unclear D gene. The CDR3 loop spans 13 amino acids. The V end lost 1 base, the J end lost 10 bases, and 14 bases lay between the germline ends. Germline values: CDR1 KGHSH, CDR2 LQKENI. The full variable domain, its missing parts supplied by reference TRBV18 and TRBJ2-7, is NAGVMQNPRHLVRRRGQEARLRCSPMKGHSHVYWYRQLPEEGLKFMVYLQKENIIDESGMPKERFSAEFPKEGPSILRIQQVVRGDSAAYFCASSPLEEEGQYFGPGTRLTVT.

The rearrangement links TRBV11-1 to TRBJ1-1; 7 nucleotides line up with TRBD1. There are 15 residues in the CDR3. The V and J ends lost 5 bases and 2 bases, in that order; junction bases with no gene match: 8. In germline, CDR1 is SGHAT, CDR2 FQDESV (reference sequence). CDR3 in amino acids: CASSQGDDRNTEAFF. The CDR3 nucleotides read TGTGCCAGCAGCCAGGGGGACGACAGAAACACTGAAGCTTTCTTT.

This rearrangement joins TRBV5-1 to TRBJ2-3; 10 bases map to TRBD1. There are 16 residues in the CDR3. From germline, CDR1 is SGHRS and CDR2 YFSETQ. Trimming removed 2 bases from V and 3 bases from J; junction bases left unmatched: 6. The CDR3 is CASSLNPGQGTDTQYF. The CDR3 DNA is TGCGCCAGCAGCTTAAACCCGGGACAGGGGACAGATACGCAGTATTTT.

The gene calls are TRBV7-2 and TRBJ2-3; 13 bases are shared with TRBD2. The V gene's germline CDR1 is SGHTA and CDR2 FQGNSA. The CDR3 extends over 17 amino acids. With 6 bases clipped from V and 0 bases from J, the junction kept 6 bases outside the gene matches. In nucleotides, the CDR3 is TGTGCCAGCAGAACCGGGACTAGCGGGATAAGCACAGATACGCAGTATTTT. It specifies CASRTGTSGISTDTQYF.

This rearrangement joins TRBV28 to TRBJ1-4; D unclear. Per the germline V gene, CDR1 is MDHEN and CDR2 is SYDVKM. Trimming took 10 bases from V and 2 from J, leaving 8 bases between them. The CDR3 is 12 amino acids. The DNA of the CDR3 is TGTGCCACCCTACGGACTAATGAAAAACTGTTTTTT. Translated, it gives CATLRTNEKLFF.

V usage is TRBV19 and J usage is TRBJ2-1, with D possibly TRBD2 on 7 matching bases. Trimming stripped 8 bases from V and 6 bases from J, with 17 bases between. The CDR3 totals 14 residues. Germline CDR1 reads LNHDA; CDR2 reads SQIVND (reference sequence). The CDR3 sequence: CASVGGRGGNEQFF. The CDR3 DNA follows: TGTGCCAGTGTCGGGGGGCGCGGTGGCAATGAGCAGTTCTTC.

The CDR3 bases are TGTGCCAGCAGCCGGACAGGGATTGATGAAAAACTGTTTTTT. It codes for CASSRTGIDEKLFF. This chain joins TRBV6-2 or TRBV6-3 and TRBJ1-4; 8 nucleotides agree with TRBD1. The CDR3 covers 14 residues. V gave up 6 bases and J gave up 6 bases; unmatched junction bases: 6. Germline CDR1 MNHEY, CDR2 SVGEGT.

V gene TRBV20-1 combines with J gene TRBJ2-5; possible D gene TRBD2, 6 bases. The CDR3 spans 13 residues. V was shortened by 3 bases and J by 5 bases, with 13 bases between the two germline ends. CDR1 is DFQATT, CDR2 SNEGSKA, per germline (reference sequence). CDR3 sequence: CSASSIRGETQYF. Here the CDR3 DNA reads TGCAGTGCTAGTAGCATCCGGGGGGAGACCCAGTACTTC.

V is TRBV7-2 and J is TRBJ2-3, with TRBD2 as a possible D gene (6 bases). The CDR3 has 16 amino acids. Germline CDR1 reads SGHTA; CDR2 reads FQGNSA. V was pared by 2 bases and J by 3 bases, with 15 bases between. CDR3 sequence (DNA): TGTGCCAGCAGCTTATTCGGGAGAGGTGGAACAGATACGCAGTATTTT. Amino acid sequence: CASSLFGRGGTDTQYF. Looking up the rest from reference TRBV7-2 and TRBJ2-3 gives the full variable domain: GAGVSQSPSNKVTEKGKDVELRCDPISGHTALYWYRQSLGQGLEFLIYFQGNSAPDKSGLPSDRFSAERTGGSVSTLTIQRTQQEDSAVYLCASSLFGRGGTDTQYFGPGTRLTVL.

The V and J genes are TRBV7-2 and TRBJ2-7; D is ambiguous. Germline CDR1 SGHTA, CDR2 FQGNSA. V was pared by 8 bases and J by 0 bases, with 17 bases between. The CDR3 contains 15 residues. The CDR3 DNA follows: TGTGCCAGCGCTAAATCTGGTCATCTCTCCTACGAGCAGTACTTC. Amino acid sequence: CASAKSGHLSYEQYF.

Only one count was recorded for this clone. V usage is TRBV24-1 and J usage is TRBJ2-1; 10 nucleotides agree with TRBD2. This CDR3 region has 19 residues. Trimming removed 0 bases from V and 0 bases from J; junction bases left unmatched: 7. Germline V gene lookup returns CDR1 KGHDR and CDR2 SFDVKD. CDR3: CATSDLRTSGKSSYNEQFF. CDR3 nucleotide sequence: TGTGCCACCAGTGATTTGAGGACTAGCGGAAAGAGCTCCTACAATGAGCAGTTCTTC.

Here the CDR3 reads CASSIAENHGYTF. The DNA of the CDR3 is TGTGCCAGTAGTATAGCTGAGAACCATGGCTACACCTTC. The chain is built from TRBV19 and TRBJ1-2; no clear D. Germline-derived CDR1 and CDR2 are LNHDA and SQIVND (reference sequence). This CDR3 region has 13 residues. The V and J ends lost 1 base and 6 bases respectively, with 9 bases between them.

The chain carries TRBV20-1 and TRBJ2-3; 11 bases align to TRBD2. Losses at the gene ends were 3 bases for V and 4 bases for J; bases not matched to a gene: 9. This CDR3 has 16 residues. Per germline, CDR1 DFQATT and CDR2 SNEGSKA (reference sequence). The CDR3 is CSASRLAGWGSDTQYF. The CDR3 DNA follows: TGCAGTGCTAGTCGACTAGCGGGATGGGGGTCAGATACGCAGTATTTT.

J is TRBJ1-3 and V is TRBV18; 7 bases agree with TRBD1. Germline-derived CDR1 and CDR2 are KGHSH and LQKENI. V was pared by 3 bases and J by 2 bases, with 1 base of the junction left unmatched. The CDR3 consists of 14 residues. The CDR3 bases are TGTGCCAGCTCACCCGACAGGGCTGGAAACACCATATATTTT. This encodes CASSPDRAGNTIYF.

This chain connects TRBV12-3 or TRBV12-4 to TRBJ1-1; D unclear. Trimming cost V 6 bases and J 4 bases, with 6 bases left between them. The CDR3 is 11 amino acids. The CDR3 loop reads CASSYSTEAFF. The CDR3 region has the DNA TGTGCCAGCAGCTATAGCACTGAAGCTTTCTTT.

V and J are TRBV24-1 and TRBJ1-5; D is ambiguous. V lost 4 bases and J 1 base, leaving 13 bases between the germline ends. This CDR3 is 16 amino acids long. The V gene's germline CDR1 is KGHDR and CDR2 SFDVKD. The CDR3 DNA reads as TGTGCCACCAGTGAAGGTGGGAGCCTAAGCAATCAGCCCCAGCATTTT. Encoded protein: CATSEGGSLSNQPQHF.

This rearrangement joins TRBV18 to TRBJ2-7; a possible D gene is TRBD1 (5 bases). With 3 bases removed from V and 3 bases from J, the gap between germline ends came to 12 bases. CDR1 is KGHSH, CDR2 LQKENI, per germline. The CDR3 is 14 residues long. CDR3 protein: CASSPSLGDYEQYF. For the CDR3, the DNA is TGTGCCAGCTCACCCTCATTAGGGGACTACGAGCAGTACTTC.

The rearrangement links TRBV5-1 to TRBJ2-1, with D uncertain. This CDR3 spans 12 amino acids. V dropped 1 base and J dropped 6 bases, with 5 bases sitting between them. From germline, CDR1 is SGHRS and CDR2 YFSETQ. Written as DNA, the CDR3 is TGCGCCAGCAGCTTGCTAGTCAATGAGCAGTTCTTC. Its translation is CASSLLVNEQFF.

The rearrangement joins TRBV28 to TRBJ1-6; D perhaps matches TRBD1 (6 bases). The CDR3 has 14 residues. V shed 6 bases and J shed 9 bases, with 15 bases lying between them. CDR1 and CDR2 (germline): MDHEN, SYDVKM. CDR3 coding DNA: TGTGCCAGCAGGCAGGGGTCATCGGGTTCACCCCTCCACTTT. Protein product: CASRQGSSGSPLHF.

The chain employs TRBV28 and TRBJ2-3; 14 bases map to TRBD2. After removal of 11 bases from V and 6 bases from J, the junction contained 7 bases not matched to a gene. CDR3 length: 14 amino acids. Germline values: CDR1 MDHEN, CDR2 SYDVKM. This chain's CDR3 is CAARTSGRRDTQYF. CDR3 sequence (DNA): TGTGCCGCCAGGACTAGCGGGAGGCGGGATACGCAGTATTTT.

The CDR3 bases are TGCAGCGTCGGCTCAGGGCCCATGAACACTGAAGCTTTCTTT. Protein sequence: CSVGSGPMNTEAFF. The V gene is TRBV29-1, the J gene TRBJ1-1; D may be TRBD1 (5 bases). Trimming took 6 bases from V and 0 from J, leaving 14 bases between them. The germline V gene encodes CDR1 SQVTM and CDR2 ANQGSEA. This CDR3 contains 14 residues. Using reference TRBV29-1 and TRBJ1-1 for the parts outside the CDR3, the full variable domain is SAVISQKPSRDICQRGTSLTIQCQVDSQVTMMFWYRQQPGQSLTLIATANQGSEATYESGFVIDKFPISRPNLTFSTLTVSNMSPEDSSIYLCSVGSGPMNTEAFFGQGTRLTVV.

The rearrangement links TRBV5-1 to TRBJ1-4; no firm D call. Germline assignment: CDR1 SGHRS and CDR2 YFSETQ. This CDR3 is built from 16 residues. The ends were cut back, 0 bases at V and 6 bases at J, with 15 bases in the middle. The CDR3 DNA follows: TGCGCCAGCAGCTTGGCCGCGGGCCCTAAGGATGAAAAACTGTTTTTT. It specifies CASSLAAGPKDEKLFF.

V gene TRBV27 combines with J gene TRBJ1-5; no firm D call. This CDR3 contains 15 residues. Germline values: CDR1 MNHEY, CDR2 SMNVEV (reference sequence). The V end lost 4 bases, the J end lost 1 base, and 11 bases lay between the germline ends. The CDR3, as DNA: TGTGCCAGCAGTTACGGTCCGGGGAGCAATCAGCCCCAGCATTTT. This codes for CASSYGPGSNQPQHF.

This rearrangement joins TRBV6-2 or TRBV6-3 to TRBJ2-1; TRBD2 agrees at 10 bases. The CDR3 loop spans 14 amino acids. Per germline, CDR1 MNHEY and CDR2 SVGEGT. V lost 5 bases to trimming and J lost 9 bases; unmatched junction nucleotides: 7. The DNA for the CDR3 is TGTGCCAGCAGTCTCTCAGCGGGAGGGGCTGAGCAGTTCTTC. It specifies CASSLSAGGAEQFF.

The CDR3 region is CASSASPGYEQYF. The CDR3 DNA sequence: TGCGCCAGCAGCGCCTCCCCGGGATACGAGCAGTACTTC. The chain is built from TRBV5-1 and TRBJ2-7; D is possibly TRBD2 (5 bases). This CDR3 comprises 13 residues. Trimming left V 4 bases short and J 4 bases short, with 12 bases between. Germline V lookup: CDR1 SGHRS, CDR2 YFSETQ.

V gene TRBV2 combines with J gene TRBJ2-3, with 8 bases lining up with TRBD2. V dropped 6 bases and J dropped 6; count of bases not matched to a gene: 5. Germline V gene sequence: CDR1 SNHLY, CDR2 FYNNEI. The CDR3 runs to 13 residues. The chain's CDR3 is CASRGAGVDTQYF. The CDR3 DNA sequence: TGTGCCAGCAGGGGAGCGGGAGTGGATACGCAGTATTTT.

Remarks on this clone: Other DNA sequences in this sample translate to the same CDR3. The chain combines TRBV19 with TRBJ2-3; TRBD2 aligns across 9 bases. Trimming removed 5 bases from V and 0 bases from J; junction bases left unmatched: 3. The V gene's germline CDR1 is LNHDA and CDR2 SQIVND (reference sequence). This CDR3 contains 15 residues. CDR3 sequence: CASSQTSGSTDTQYF. Here the CDR3 DNA reads TGTGCCAGTAGTCAGACTAGCGGCAGCACAGATACGCAGTATTTT.

J is TRBJ1-1 and V is TRBV10-3; 8 nucleotides line up with TRBD1. Germline loops: CDR1 ENHRY, CDR2 SYGVKD. The CDR3 has 14 residues. Trimming took 5 bases from V and 2 from J; bases not matched to a gene: 4. CDR3 loop: CAISKDRDNTEAFF. The CDR3 bases are TGTGCCATCAGTAAGGACAGGGATAACACTGAAGCTTTCTTT.